These 2 T cell receptor beta chains share one sample of origin, sequenced in a study of T cells in Graves' hyperthyroidism and ophthalmopathy. TCR beta CDR3 regions were amplified from RNA transcripts. The HTBI primer set drove a first-round RT-PCR of the TCR CDR3. TCRdb reanalysed the multiplex PCR reads using MiXCR and keeps one entry per CDR3 protein. The data contain under 400,000 distinct CDR3 sequences, about 20% of them singletons. The sample consisted of blood. All receptors come from a woman in her forties or fifties with Graves' hyperthyroidism.

This clonotype was counted at least ten times. The chain employs TRBV14 and TRBJ2-1, with 10 bases identical to TRBD1. This CDR3 is built from 16 residues. From germline, CDR1 is SGHDN and CDR2 FVKESK. V shed 1 base, J shed 5 bases, and the junction held 5 bases outside the gene matches. In nucleotides, the CDR3 is TGTGCCAGCAGCCAAGGGTTGGGACAGGGGAACAATGAGCAGTTCTTC. This translates into CASSQGLGQGNNEQFF.

CDR3 DNA sequence: TGTGCCAGCAGCCAAGTGCCAGTTTCACCCCTCCACTTT. It is translated as CASSQVPVSPLHF. This chain uses TRBV3-1 with TRBJ1-6, with no clear D. Germline CDR1 is LGHDT and CDR2 is YNNKEL (reference sequence). Trimming took 1 base from V and 9 from J, leaving 7 bases between them. The CDR3 runs to 13 residues. Full variable domain (remainder filled in from reference TRBV3-1 and TRBJ1-6): DTAVSQTPKYLVTQMGNDKSIKCEQNLGHDTMYWYKQDSKKFLKIMFSYNNKELIINETVPNRFSPKSPDKAHLNLHINSLELGDSAVYFCASSQVPVSPLHFGNGTRLTVT.